The clone carrying this TCR beta chain was seen a few times. Antigen specificity is unknown. The CDR3 contains 14 residues. V dropped 8 bases and J dropped 4; count of bases not matched to a gene: 7. Germline CDR1 reads SGHTA; CDR2 reads FQGTGA. The data were obtained in a study of PD-L1 blockade in urothelial cancer. Whole-study context: Prior chemotherapy in patients spanned 0 to 3 regimens. Each blood sample yielded a median of 141,255 T cells. Overall study findings and caveats: Lower pretreatment blood TCR clonality, under the median, predicted better survival, researchers reported.

Sample time point: peripheral blood 6 weeks after treatment start. Each patient contributed between 1 and 8 total time points of blood mononuclear cells, pretreatment and during treatment. Using immunoSEQ multiplex PCR, the repertoire was profiled, and TCRdb retains in-frame clones only, with some absent. The sample comprises tens of thousands of clones, about nine tenths of which are singletons, and approximately 10% rests with the top ten. The source was PBMCs, collected around atezolizumab (anti-PD-L1) treatment. The chain couples TRBV7-3 to TRBJ2-2, with 7 bases fitting TRBD1. This sequence originates from a man aged 60-69 years with urothelial cancer. The CDR3 loop reads CASAPQGVTGELFF. CDR3 in DNA: TGTGCCAGCGCTCCCCAGGGGGTCACCGGGGAGCTGTTTTTT.